This record covers a single T cell receptor beta chain. Its antigen is unknown. The length of the CDR3 is 15 residues. CDR1 is MNHNS and CDR2 is SASEGT in the germline V gene. The germline V and J ends were trimmed by 7 bases and 0 bases, with 15 bases remaining between them. Using immunoSEQ multiplex PCR, the repertoire was profiled, and TCRdb retains in-frame clones only, with some absent. The sample lists approximately 80,000 clones, under 95% occurring once. This specimen comes from a study of OX40 agonist ivuxolimab in advanced cancers. Study-level information: Anti-PD-1, anti-PD-L1 or anti-CTLA-4 therapy given earlier was allowed, and over 35% had some. Whole-study findings and limits: CD8+ T cells showed, on average, more clonal expansion than CD4+ cells.

The sequences come from CD4+ or CD8+ T cells sorted from blood, collected in a trial of the OX40 agonist ivuxolimab. This TCR was sampled from an adult with an advanced solid tumor such as melanoma, head and neck, liver or kidney cancer. The chain is built from TRBV6-1 and TRBJ1-1; weak D call: TRBD1 (5 bases). The CDR3 DNA reads TGTGCCAGCAAAGATGGACACGGGCTGAACACTGAAGCTTTCTTT. This gives the protein CASKDGHGLNTEAFF.